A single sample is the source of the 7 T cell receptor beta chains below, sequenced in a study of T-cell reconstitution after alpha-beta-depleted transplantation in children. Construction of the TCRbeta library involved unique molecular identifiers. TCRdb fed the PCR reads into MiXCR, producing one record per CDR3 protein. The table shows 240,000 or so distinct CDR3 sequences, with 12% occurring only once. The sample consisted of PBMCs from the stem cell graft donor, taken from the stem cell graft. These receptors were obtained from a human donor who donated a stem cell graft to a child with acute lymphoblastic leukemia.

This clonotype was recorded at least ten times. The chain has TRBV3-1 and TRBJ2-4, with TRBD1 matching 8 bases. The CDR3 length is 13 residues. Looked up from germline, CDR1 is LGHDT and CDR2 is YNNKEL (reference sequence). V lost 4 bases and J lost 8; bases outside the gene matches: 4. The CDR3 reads CASSRQGADIQYF. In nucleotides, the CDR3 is TGTGCCAGCAGCCGGCAGGGGGCTGACATTCAGTACTTC. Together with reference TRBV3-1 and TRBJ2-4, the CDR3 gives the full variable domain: DTAVSQTPKYLVTQMGNDKSIKCEQNLGHDTMYWYKQDSKKFLKIMFSYNNKELIINETVPNRFSPKSPDKAHLNLHINSLELGDSAVYFCASSRQGADIQYFGAGTRLSVL.

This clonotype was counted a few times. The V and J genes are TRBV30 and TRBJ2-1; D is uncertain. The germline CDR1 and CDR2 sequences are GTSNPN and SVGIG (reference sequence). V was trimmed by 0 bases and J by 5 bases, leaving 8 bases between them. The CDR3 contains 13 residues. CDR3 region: CAWSVIRNNEQFF. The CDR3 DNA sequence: TGTGCCTGGAGTGTAATCCGAAACAATGAGCAGTTCTTC.

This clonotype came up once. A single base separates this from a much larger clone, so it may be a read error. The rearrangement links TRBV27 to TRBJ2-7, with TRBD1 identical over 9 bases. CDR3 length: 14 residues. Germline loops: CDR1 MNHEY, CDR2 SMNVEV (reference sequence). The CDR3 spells CASILRGQGREQYF. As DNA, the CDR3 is TGTGCCAGCATTTTAAGGGGACAGGGTCGCGAGCAGTACTTC.

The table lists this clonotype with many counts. Written as DNA, the CDR3 is TGCGCCAGCAGCCAAGATTCCACGGGGACTGAAGCTTTCTTT. Amino acid sequence: CASSQDSTGTEAFF. The chain carries TRBV4-3 and TRBJ1-1; no clear D gene. CDR3 length: 14 amino acids. V lost 0 bases and J lost 5, with 10 bases in between. Germline V lookup: CDR1 LGHNA, CDR2 YSLEER.

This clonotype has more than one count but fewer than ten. The CDR3 is CASGRAIDRPSGYTF. The CDR3 nucleotides are TGTGCCAGCGGTAGAGCGATAGACCGCCCGAGTGGCTACACCTTC. The chain carries TRBV10-3 and TRBJ1-2; D unresolved. CDR3 size: 15 residues. Trimming removed 10 bases from V and 7 bases from J, with 25 bases in between. Germline CDR1 reads ENHRY; CDR2 reads SYGVKD.

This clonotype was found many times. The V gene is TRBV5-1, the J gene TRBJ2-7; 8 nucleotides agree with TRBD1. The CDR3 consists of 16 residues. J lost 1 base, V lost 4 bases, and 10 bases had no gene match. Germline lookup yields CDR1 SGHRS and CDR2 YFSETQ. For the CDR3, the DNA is TGCGCCAGCAGCGGTAAGACAGGGGCTCGTTCCTACGAGCAGTACTTC. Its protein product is CASSGKTGARSYEQYF.

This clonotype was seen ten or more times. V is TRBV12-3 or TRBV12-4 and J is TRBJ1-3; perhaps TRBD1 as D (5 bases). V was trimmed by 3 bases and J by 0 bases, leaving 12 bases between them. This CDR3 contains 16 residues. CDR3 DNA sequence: TGTGCCAGCAGTTTGCGGATAGGGGCCTCTGGAAACACCATATATTTT. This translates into CASSLRIGASGNTIYF.